What follows is one T cell receptor (beta chain) and its context. The time point denotes: baseline, week 1 (first vaccination visit). Treatment of the sample: pre-vaccination baseline after standard-of-care therapy. These data originate in a study of a mutant IDH1 vaccine in newly diagnosed glioma. Study-level background: Mean patient age was around 40 years; roughly 62% were male and roughly 38% female.

The germline gives CDR1 LNHDA, CDR2 SQIVND (reference sequence). Trimming stripped 4 bases from V and 6 bases from J, with 5 bases between. This CDR3 comprises 11 residues. Repertoires were generated with immunoSEQ multiplex PCR, while TCRdb's copy carries only in-frame clones and drops some. The table includes approximately 67,000 clones, around four fifths detected once. Sequencing used peripheral blood mononuclear cells (PBMCs), obtained from a glioma patient treated with radiotherapy, temozolomide or both. This TCR came from a woman under 30 with glioma. Some clones in this sample may be carry-over from other donors' samples. This chain links TRBV19 with TRBJ2-3; no reliable D call. CDR3 amino acids: CASSKGDTQYF. The CDR3 nucleotides are TGTGCCAGTAGTAAAGGGGATACGCAGTATTTT.